Only a few counts were recorded for the clone carrying this T cell receptor (beta chain). Antigen unknown. With a J-beta primer mix and a sample-barcoded 5' primer, a second PCR ran about 7 to 12 cycles. The template-switch adaptor, which had 12 random nucleotides, put a tag on each cDNA molecule. Per-sample output comprised a minimum of 2.5 million paired-end reads containing CDR3. Via MiXCR, TCRdb re-called the 5' RACE reads, giving one row per CDR3 protein. The sample consists of almost 800,000 distinct CDR3 sequences, roughly 60% of them appearing once. In germline, CDR1 is DFQATT, CDR2 SNEGSKA (reference sequence). The CDR3 covers 17 residues. The J segment lost 8 bases and the V segment lost 0 bases, leaving 11 bases of the junction unmatched. The sample originates from a study of blood T cells in healthy people across ages. Study-wide findings and caveats: A greater number of naive CD4+ cells and higher diversity distinguished long-lived donors from aged donors.

Each sample gave at least 6.5 million isolated PBMCs. The J gene is TRBJ2-1, the V gene TRBV20-1; 12 bases match TRBD2. The sequencing input was blood. This TCR derives from a man between 25 and 39 years old in good health. This CDR3 is CSARDPPLAGGFYEQFF. In DNA, the CDR3 is TGCAGTGCTAGAGATCCCCCCCTAGCGGGAGGGTTCTATGAGCAGTTCTTC.